Sequencing of this T cell receptor beta chain was carried out in a study of breast tumors, draining lymph nodes, adjacent tissues. Study-wide points: Most tumor T cells seemingly derive from lymph node, then expand in tumor. Luminal-like breast cancer showed significantly higher tumor–nontumor repertoire similarity than basal-like. Data only fit, rather than demonstrated, lymph node origin of most tumor T cells. Tumor repertoires ranked between lymph nodes and nontumor tissue in diversity, with V and J gene preferences.

TCRdb processed the multiplex PCR reads anew with MiXCR; each CDR3 protein has one entry. The sample shows 250,000 or so distinct CDR3 sequences, under 35% of them seen only once. CDR3 size: 15 residues. V trimming: 5 bases; J trimming: 7 bases; junction bases outside the gene matches: 8. Germline V gene lookup returns CDR1 SGHTA and CDR2 FQGNSA. Samples came from axillary lymph nodes draining the breast cancer. This clonotype was seen ten or more times. Its target is not known. The source material was axillary lymph node tissue. This TCR came from a female donor with breast cancer. Some clones in this sample may be carry-over from other donors' samples. J is TRBJ2-1 and V is TRBV7-2; 10 bases line up with TRBD2. As DNA, the CDR3 is TGTGCCAGCAGCCCACAAGGGACTAGCGTTAATGAGCAGTTCTTC. This encodes CASSPQGTSVNEQFF. The full variable domain, completed using reference TRBV7-2 and TRBJ2-1, is GAGVSQSPSNKVTEKGKDVELRCDPISGHTALYWYRQSLGQGLEFLIYFQGNSAPDKSGLPSDRFSAERTGGSVSTLTIQRTQQEDSAVYLCASSPQGTSVNEQFFGPGTRLTVL.